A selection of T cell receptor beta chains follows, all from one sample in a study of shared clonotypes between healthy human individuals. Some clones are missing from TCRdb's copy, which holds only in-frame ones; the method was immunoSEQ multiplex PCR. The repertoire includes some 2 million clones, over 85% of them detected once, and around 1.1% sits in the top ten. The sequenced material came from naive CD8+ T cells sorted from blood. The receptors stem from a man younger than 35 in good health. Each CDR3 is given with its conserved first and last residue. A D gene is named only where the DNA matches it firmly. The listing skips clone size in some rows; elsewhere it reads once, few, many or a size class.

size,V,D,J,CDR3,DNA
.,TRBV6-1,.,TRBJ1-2,CASSEEVVGGGYGYTF,TGTGCCAGCAGTGAAGAGGTTGTAGGAGGGGGCTATGGCTACACCTTC
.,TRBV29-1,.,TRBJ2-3,CSVEDRRSFSTDTQYF,TGCAGCGTTGAAGATAGGCGGAGCTTTAGCACAGATACGCAGTATTTT
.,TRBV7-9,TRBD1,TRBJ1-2,CASGRGPGGYTF,TGTGCCAGCGGCAGGGGGCCAGGTGGCTACACCTTC
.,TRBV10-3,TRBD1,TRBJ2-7,CAISESMGQGASYEQYF,TGTGCCATCAGTGAGTCGATGGGGCAGGGGGCATCCTACGAGCAGTACTTC
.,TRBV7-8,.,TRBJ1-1,CASSATGTAAEAFF,TGTGCCAGCAGCGCGACGGGAACGGCTGCTGAAGCTTTCTTT
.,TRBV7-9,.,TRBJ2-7,CASSPQGGTYEQYF,TGTGCCAGCAGCCCACAGGGGGGGACCTACGAGCAGTACTTC
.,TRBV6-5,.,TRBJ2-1,CASSYELALGEQFF,TGTGCCAGCAGTTATGAACTAGCTTTGGGTGAGCAGTTCTTC
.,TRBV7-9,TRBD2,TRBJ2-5,CASFRLGWASGSEQETQYF,TGTGCCAGTTTTCGTCTGGGGTGGGCTAGCGGGAGTGAGCAAGAGACCCAGTACTTC
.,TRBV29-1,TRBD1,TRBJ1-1,CSVEGQDTEAFF,TGCAGCGTTGAGGGACAGGACACTGAAGCTTTCTTT
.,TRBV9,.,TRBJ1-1,CASSVGGLAEAFF,TGTGCCAGCAGCGTAGGCGGGCTAGCCGAAGCTTTCTTT
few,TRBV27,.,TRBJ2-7,CASSLSSTYEQYF,TGTGCCAGCAGTTTATCGTCCACTTACGAGCAGTACTTC
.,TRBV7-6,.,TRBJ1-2,CASSLGSSENRGYTF,TGTGCCAGCAGCTTGGGGTCCTCCGAGAACCGTGGCTACACCTTC
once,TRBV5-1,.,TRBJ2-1,CASSLDLMTATYNEQFF,TGCGCCAGCAGCTTAGACCTCATGACGGCGACCTACAATGAGCAGTTCTTC
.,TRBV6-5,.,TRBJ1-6,CASSYLSSPLHF,TGTGCCAGCAGTTACCTTAGTTCACCCCTCCACTTT
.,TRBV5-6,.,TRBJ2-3,CASSFVVLTPSTDTQYF,TGTGCCAGCAGCTTCGTAGTTTTAACCCCTAGCACAGATACGCAGTATTTT
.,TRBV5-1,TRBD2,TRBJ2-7,CASSLGASGSYEQYF,TGCGCCAGCAGCTTGGGTGCTAGCGGGAGTTACGAGCAGTACTTC
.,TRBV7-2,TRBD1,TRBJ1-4,CASSLASTGPFYEKLFF,TGTGCCAGCAGCTTAGCTTCGACAGGGCCATTTTATGAAAAACTGTTTTTT